Described below is a single TCR beta chain sequence and its context. Its matching antigen is unknown. The record originates from a study of identical twins. Study-level points and caveats: Insertions were fewer in abundant cord blood beta clonotypes, whereas memory repertoires showed none of this pattern.

CDR1 and CDR2 from the germline V gene are SGHRS and YFSETQ. Trimming left V 1 base short and J 0 bases short, with 10 bases between. CDR3 size: 16 residues. TCRdb analysed the 5' RACE reads with MiXCR anew, one entry per CDR3 protein. The sample consists of roughly 690,000 distinct CDR3 sequences, approximately 6% of them appearing once. The origin of this receptor is a young man in good health. Sequencing used naive T cells sorted from blood. V is TRBV5-1 and J is TRBJ2-2, with D perhaps matching TRBD2 (5 bases). CDR3 in amino acids: CASSLRQRSNTGELFF. CDR3 sequence (DNA): TGCGCCAGCAGCTTGAGGCAGCGGTCGAACACCGGGGAGCTGTTTTTT.